The 10 T cell receptor beta chains in this list originate from one sample, sequenced in a study of graft-versus-host responses after intestinal transplantation. No cognate antigen is known for these TCRs. The protocol was immunoSEQ multiplex PCR, while the TCRdb copy is restricted to in-frame clones and leaves out a portion. The table records about 70,000 clones, around 95% of them present only once. The sample was unstimulated CD8+ T cells sorted from spleen or lymph node cells, taken before intestinal transplant. Receptors were obtained from a human donor who received an intestinal transplant.

This chain links TRBV29-1 with TRBJ2-7; D not certain. The CDR3 contains 13 residues. Trimming stripped 4 bases from V and 2 bases from J, with 12 bases between. Germline CDR1 and CDR2: SQVTM and ANQGSEA. In DNA form, the CDR3 reads TGCAGCGTTGTGAGCCAGACCCCCTACGAGCAGTACTTC. It codes for CSVVSQTPYEQYF.

V and J are TRBV27 and TRBJ2-7, with TRBD2 identical over 7 bases. Trimming took 5 bases from V and 4 from J; bases not matched to a gene: 8. The CDR3 has 14 residues. Germline V lookup: CDR1 MNHEY, CDR2 SMNVEV (reference sequence). The CDR3 reads CASSPRGAGYEQYF. As DNA, the CDR3 is TGTGCCAGCAGTCCGAGGGGAGCGGGGTACGAGCAGTACTTC.

A word on this clone: The junction and the germline gene differ at one end; a read error may be behind it. The chain combines TRBV7-6 with TRBJ2-1; D may be TRBD1 (5 bases). The V gene's germline CDR1 is SGHVS and CDR2 FNYEAQ. The CDR3 totals 11 residues. CDR3: CASSLGQRRVF. The CDR3 DNA reads TGTGCCAGCAGCTTAGGACAGAGAAGGGTCTTC.

The chain combines TRBV15 with TRBJ2-5; the match to TRBD1 covers 7 bases. Germline CDR1 LNHNV, CDR2 YYDKDF (reference sequence). The CDR3 is 15 residues long. V gave up 2 bases and J gave up 1 base; unmatched junction bases: 4. The CDR3 region is CATSRRGQFQETQYF. The CDR3 DNA reads as TGTGCCACCAGCAGAAGGGGGCAGTTCCAAGAGACCCAGTACTTC.

V gene TRBV7-9 combines with J gene TRBJ2-1; 7 bases agree with TRBD1. J gave up 6 bases and V 6 bases, and 5 bases lay outside the gene matches. Germline values: CDR1 SEHNR, CDR2 FQNEAQ (reference sequence). This CDR3 spans 13 amino acids. The CDR3 loop reads CASRPPGGNEQFF. The DNA of the CDR3 is TGTGCCAGCAGGCCCCCAGGGGGCAATGAGCAGTTCTTC.

V usage is TRBV6-6 and J usage is TRBJ2-7; tentatively, D is TRBD1 (6 bases). Germline V lookup: CDR1 MNHNY, CDR2 SVGAGI (reference sequence). The V end was cut by 6 bases, the J end by 5 bases, with 23 bases between. This CDR3 comprises 16 residues. CDR3 nucleotide sequence: TGTGCCAGCAGCCAACAACAGGGTCCAGTCACGGACGAGCAGTACTTC. Translation: CASSQQQGPVTDEQYF.

This sequence joins TRBV5-1 and TRBJ1-2, with D possibly being TRBD1 (5 bases). Germline values: CDR1 SGHRS, CDR2 YFSETQ. This CDR3 is built from 11 residues. V was shortened by 7 bases and J by 5 bases, with 9 bases between the two germline ends. CDR3 DNA: TGCGCCAGCCGGGGGGGATATGGCTACACCTTC. Its translation is CASRGGYGYTF.

The chain is built from TRBV11-1 and TRBJ2-7; TRBD2 is a possible D gene (5 bases). Trimming stripped 4 bases from V and 4 bases from J, with 14 bases between. The CDR3 sequence is 14 residues long. Looked up from germline, CDR1 is SGHAT and CDR2 is FQDESV (reference sequence). The CDR3 nucleotides are TGTGCCAGCAGCTCAGTTCCGAAGCGGTACGAGCAGTACTTC. Its translation: CASSSVPKRYEQYF.

V is TRBV11-3 and J is TRBJ2-7; TRBD1 agrees at 10 bases. The CDR3 totals 17 residues. Germline loops: CDR1 SGHNT, CDR2 YENEEA. With V trimmed by 3 bases and J by 1 base, 9 bases remained unmatched. The CDR3 protein is CASSFDRRDRGSYEQYF. CDR3 coding DNA: TGTGCCAGCAGCTTCGACCGAAGGGACAGGGGATCCTACGAGCAGTACTTC.

V gene TRBV28 combines with J gene TRBJ1-1, with D perhaps TRBD1 (6 bases). V shed 3 bases and J shed 2 bases, with 10 bases lying between them. The CDR3 is made up of 14 amino acids. Per germline, CDR1 MDHEN and CDR2 SYDVKM. CDR3 in amino acids: CASSFRGTNTEAFF. CDR3 in DNA: TGTGCCAGCAGTTTCAGGGGAACCAACACTGAAGCTTTCTTT.